This TCR beta chain came from a study of T cells expressing NK-cell markers. Study conclusions and caveats: The study found these clonotypes also leading the CD3+CD56-NKG2C+ fraction in several donors. It remained uncertain whether the expanded NKG2C+ T cell clones were specific for HCMV antigens. Dominant NKG2C+ clonotype frequencies of roughly 1.0-7.5% of CD8+ T cells were measured in 5 or 6 donors.

In the case of this clonotype: Its antigen is as yet unknown.

CDR1 MDHEN and CDR2 SYDVKM come from the germline V gene. CDR3 size: 17 residues. TCRdb re-called the 5' RACE reads; one entry per CDR3 protein, DNA not given. In all, the sample yields under 200,000 distinct CDR3 sequences. The sequence derives from a woman between 18 and 75 years old in good health. Source material: blood T cells: a sorted CD56 or NKG2C T cell subset, CD4+ or CD8+ T cells, or bulk PBMC T cells (not recorded which). V usage is TRBV28 and J usage is TRBJ2-6; TCRdb returns TRBD1, unconfirmable since there is no DNA. The CDR3 spells CASSPLGTGVGANVLTF.